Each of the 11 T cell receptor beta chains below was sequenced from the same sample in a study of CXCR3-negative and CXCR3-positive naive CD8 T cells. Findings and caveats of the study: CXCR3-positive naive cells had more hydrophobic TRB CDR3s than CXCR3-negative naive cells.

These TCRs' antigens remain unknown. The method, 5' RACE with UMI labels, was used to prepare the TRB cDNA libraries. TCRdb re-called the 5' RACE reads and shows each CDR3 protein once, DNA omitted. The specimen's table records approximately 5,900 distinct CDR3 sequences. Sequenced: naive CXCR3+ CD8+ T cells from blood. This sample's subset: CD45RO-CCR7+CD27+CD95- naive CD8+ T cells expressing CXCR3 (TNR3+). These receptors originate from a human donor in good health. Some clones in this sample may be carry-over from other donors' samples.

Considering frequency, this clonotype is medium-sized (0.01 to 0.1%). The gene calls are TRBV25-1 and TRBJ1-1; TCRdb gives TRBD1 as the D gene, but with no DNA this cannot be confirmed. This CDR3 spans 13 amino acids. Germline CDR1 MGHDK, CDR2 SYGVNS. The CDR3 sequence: CASRRQGKTEAFF.

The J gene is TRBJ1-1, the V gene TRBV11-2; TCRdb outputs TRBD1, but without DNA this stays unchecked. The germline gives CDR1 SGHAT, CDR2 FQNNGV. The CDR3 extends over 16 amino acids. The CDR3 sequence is CASSLVGGLVDTEAFF.

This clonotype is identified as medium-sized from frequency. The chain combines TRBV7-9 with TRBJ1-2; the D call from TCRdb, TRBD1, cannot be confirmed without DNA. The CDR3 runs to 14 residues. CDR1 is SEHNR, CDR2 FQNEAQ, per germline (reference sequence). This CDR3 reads CASSLGGAGYGYTF.

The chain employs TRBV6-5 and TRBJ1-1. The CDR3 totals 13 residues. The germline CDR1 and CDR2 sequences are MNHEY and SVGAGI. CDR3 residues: CASSLQVGTEAFF.

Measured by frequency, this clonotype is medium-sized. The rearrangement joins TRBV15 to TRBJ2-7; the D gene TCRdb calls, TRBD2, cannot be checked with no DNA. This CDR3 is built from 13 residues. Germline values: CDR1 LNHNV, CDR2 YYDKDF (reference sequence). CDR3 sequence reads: CATSRRSGYEQYF.

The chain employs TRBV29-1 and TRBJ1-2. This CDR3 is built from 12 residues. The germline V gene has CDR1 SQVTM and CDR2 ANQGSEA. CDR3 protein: CSVEDNRAGYTF.

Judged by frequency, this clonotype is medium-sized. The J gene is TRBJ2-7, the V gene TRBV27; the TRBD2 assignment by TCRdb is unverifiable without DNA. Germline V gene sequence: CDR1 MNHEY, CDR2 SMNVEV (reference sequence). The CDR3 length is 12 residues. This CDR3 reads CATTTSGYEQYF.

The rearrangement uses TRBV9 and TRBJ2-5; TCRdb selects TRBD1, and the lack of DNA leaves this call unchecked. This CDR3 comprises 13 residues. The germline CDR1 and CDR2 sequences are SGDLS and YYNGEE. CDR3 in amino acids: CASSNPGQETQYF.

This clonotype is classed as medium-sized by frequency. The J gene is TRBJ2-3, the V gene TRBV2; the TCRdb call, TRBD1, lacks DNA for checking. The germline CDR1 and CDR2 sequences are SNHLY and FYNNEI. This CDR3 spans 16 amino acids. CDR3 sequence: CASSDGRAPHTDTQYF.

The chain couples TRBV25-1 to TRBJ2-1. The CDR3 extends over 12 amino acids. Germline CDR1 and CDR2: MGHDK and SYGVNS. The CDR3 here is CASSPLSNEQFF. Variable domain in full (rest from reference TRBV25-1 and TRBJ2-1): EADIYQTPRYLVIGTGKKITLECSQTMGHDKMYWYQQDPGMELHLIHYSYGVNSTEKGDLSSESTVSRIRTEHFPLTLESARPSHTSQYLCASSPLSNEQFFGPGTRLTVL.

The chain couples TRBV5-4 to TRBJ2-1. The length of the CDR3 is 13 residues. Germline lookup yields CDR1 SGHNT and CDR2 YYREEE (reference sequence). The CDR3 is CASSLSRNNEQFF.